This is a list of T cell receptor beta chains from one sample in a study of spatial heterogeneity in lung cancer. MiXCR, run by TCRdb on the 5' RACE reads, gives a single entry per CDR3 protein. This sample carries 9,500 to 12,000 distinct CDR3 sequences, approximately 5.8% of them seen once, and the ten largest clones take 28%. The specimen comprised PBMCs, sampled at surgery. The receptors here all came from a male donor with early-stage non-small cell lung cancer. The CDR3 runs from the conserved cysteine through the conserved F or W. A D gene is named only where the DNA matches it firmly. Some rows mark clone size as missing; the rest say once, few, many or name a class of expanded clone.

many	.	TRBV2	TRBJ1-1	TGTGCCAGCAACAGGGAAGTGGGGAACACTGAAGCTTTCTTT	CASNREVGNTEAFF
.	.	TRBV4-3	TRBJ2-5	TGCGCCAGCAGCCAAGAAGCCACAGGGCAAGAGACCCAGTACTTC	CASSQEATGQETQYF
few	TRBD1	TRBV20-1	TRBJ1-1	TGCAGTGCTACTGCGACAGGGGCAACTGAAGCTTTCTTT	CSATATGATEAFF
few	.	TRBV7-2	TRBJ2-1	TGTGCCAGCAGCTTAGGACCGCGGCGGAATGAGCAGTTCTTC	CASSLGPRRNEQFF
.	TRBD1	TRBV27	TRBJ2-7	TGTGCCAGCAGTTTATCGGGGACAGGCCCCTACGAGCAGTACTTC	CASSLSGTGPYEQYF
many	.	TRBV6-1	TRBJ2-3	TGTGCCAGCAGGGTTGAAAGCACAGATACGCAGTATTTT	CASRVESTDTQYF
many	.	TRBV11-2	TRBJ2-5	TGTGCCAGCAGCATTAGGTGGACAGCGGGAGAGACCCAGTACTTC	CASSIRWTAGETQYF
few	.	TRBV7-2	TRBJ2-3	TGTGCCAGCAGCCCCCCTTGGGGTCCGGCGGAAGATACGCAGTATTTT	CASSPPWGPAEDTQYF
.	.	TRBV19	TRBJ2-6	TGTGCCAGTAGTATTCGTGGGGTCCCTGGGGCCAACGTCCTGACTTTC	CASSIRGVPGANVLTF
.	TRBD2	TRBV7-1	TRBJ2-5	TGTGCCAGCAGCTGGACTAGCGGAGGCCAAGAGACCCAGTACTTC	CASSWTSGGQETQYF
many	.	TRBV10-3	TRBJ2-7	TGTGCCATCACTGACCCCGGGCCAGTCTACGAGCAGTACTTC	CAITDPGPVYEQYF
few	.	TRBV7-8	TRBJ1-6	TGTGCCAGCAGTTTTGACCGGTCCAATTCACCCCTCCACTTT	CASSFDRSNSPLHF
medium-sized	TRBD1	TRBV18	TRBJ2-4	TGTGCCAGCTCTAACGGGACAGGAAAAAACATTCAGTACTTC	CASSNGTGKNIQYF
many	.	TRBV29-1	TRBJ2-7	TGCAGCGTTTTGGACCCCTCTTCAGCCAACGAGCAGTACTTC	CSVLDPSSANEQYF
medium-sized	TRBD2	TRBV23-1	TRBJ2-3	TGCGCCAGCAGTCAATCTCTAGCGGGAGGAAAAGATACGCAGTATTTT	CASSQSLAGGKDTQYF
many	TRBD2	TRBV20-1	TRBJ2-3	TGCAGTGCCAAAACGCCGGGGGGAGATACGCAGTATTTT	CSAKTPGGDTQYF
many	.	TRBV19	TRBJ1-1	TGTGCCAGTAGTCCGTCAGGAATGAACACTGAAGCTTTCTTT	CASSPSGMNTEAFF
.	.	TRBV19	TRBJ2-1	TGTGCCAGTAGCCTCCCCGAGGGGAATGAGCAGTTCTTC	CASSLPEGNEQFF
many	.	TRBV29-1	TRBJ2-4	TGCAGCGTTGAAGAGATGAACATTCAGTACTTC	CSVEEMNIQYF
few	.	TRBV4-1	TRBJ2-3	TGCGCCAGCAGCCAGGTCGGCGAAGCAGATACGCAGTATTTT	CASSQVGEADTQYF
medium-sized	.	TRBV6-6	TRBJ2-2	TGTGCCAGCAGTCCCCGCGGGAACACCGGGGAGCTGTTTTTT	CASSPRGNTGELFF
few	TRBD1	TRBV5-1	TRBJ2-7	TGCGCCAGCAGCCCTCGGGACAGGGTTCACGAGCAGTACTTC	CASSPRDRVHEQYF